One sample yielded the 4 T cell receptor beta chains listed below, sequenced in a study of spatial heterogeneity in lung cancer. Time point defined: sample taken at primary tumor resection. Unsorted whole RNA samples from tumor, nontumor lung or frozen PBMC were sequenced. TCRdb re-called the 5' RACE reads through MiXCR, storing one row per CDR3 protein. The table includes thousands of distinct CDR3 sequences, 8.6% detected once. The sample was PBMCs, taken at surgery. Every receptor here comes from a male donor with early-stage non-small cell lung cancer.

In its sample, this clonotype was seen many times. In a library made to pick up alpha chains, this beta chain is a stray read with a size that means little. The rearrangement joins TRBV18 to TRBJ1-1; TRBD1 agrees at 9 bases. This CDR3 comprises 15 residues. Germline V gives CDR1 KGHSH, CDR2 LQKENI. The junction had 9 bases not matched to a gene; V was cut back by 6 bases and J by 4 bases. The CDR3 coding sequence is TGTGCCAGCTCTCCCGGGACAGGGTCGGTCACTGAAGCTTTCTTT. It specifies CASSPGTGSVTEAFF.

This clonotype occurred many times. Found in a library prepared for alpha chains, this beta chain is an off-target read, and its abundance has little meaning. The rearrangement links TRBV6-2 or TRBV6-3 to TRBJ1-1; TRBD1 might be the D (5 bases). The V end lost 10 bases, the J end lost 0 bases, and 12 bases lay between the germline ends. This CDR3 has 13 amino acids. Germline V gene sequence: CDR1 MNHEY, CDR2 SVGEGT. CDR3 residues: CATRAILNTEAFF. The CDR3 DNA reads as TGTGCCACCAGGGCTATTTTGAACACTGAAGCTTTCTTT.

This clonotype was counted ten times or more. This beta chain lies outside the target of a library built for alpha chains; its clone size means little. This chain joins TRBV24-1 and TRBJ1-2; 7 nucleotides match TRBD1. This CDR3 region has 13 residues. The V gene's germline CDR1 is KGHDR and CDR2 SFDVKD. V shed 3 bases and J 8 bases; nucleotides not matched to a gene: 5. CDR3 sequence: CATSDMQGDGYTF. In DNA form, the CDR3 reads TGTGCCACCAGTGATATGCAGGGGGACGGCTACACCTTC.

This clonotype was observed at least ten times. Because this beta chain is a stray read in a library intended to capture alpha chains, its abundance should not be given much weight. The rearrangement uses TRBV6-5 and TRBJ2-1, with 9 positions matching TRBD1. The length of the CDR3 is 13 residues. Trimming at V came to 5 bases and at J to 6 bases, leaving 2 bases not matched to a gene. In germline, CDR1 is MNHEY, CDR2 SVGAGI. The CDR3 sequence is CASSPTGGNEQFF. CDR3 nucleotide sequence: TGTGCCAGCAGTCCGACAGGGGGCAATGAGCAGTTCTTC.